Below are 7 T cell receptor beta chains sequenced from a single sample in a study of T cells in Graves' hyperthyroidism and ophthalmopathy. The source material, RNA transcripts, was used to amplify TCR beta CDR3 regions. A first-round RT-PCR of the TCR CDR3 used the HTBI primer set. TCRdb itself ran the multiplex PCR reads through MiXCR, one entry per CDR3 protein. Among some 360,000 distinct CDR3 sequences listed, approximately 14% were seen once. The sequencing input was blood. All receptors derive from a woman between 55 and 75 years old with Graves' hyperthyroidism.

About this clonotype itself: Just one base apart from a much larger clone, this may be a read error. The chain carries TRBV18 and TRBJ2-5; weak D call: TRBD2 (6 bases). In germline, CDR1 is KGHSH, CDR2 LQKENI. The CDR3 totals 14 residues. CDR3 loop: CASPPGTSQETQYF. DNA of the CDR3: TGTGCCAGCCCACCCGGGACTTCCCAAGAGACCCAGTACTTC.

This clonotype was seen at least ten times. This chain joins TRBV5-1 and TRBJ2-7; TRBD2 matches 12 bases. Germline loops: CDR1 SGHRS, CDR2 YFSETQ. CDR3 length: 17 residues. The V segment lost 3 bases and the J segment 2 bases; nucleotides outside the gene matches: 9. This CDR3 is CASSSQTSSGGAYEQYF. The CDR3 region has the DNA TGCGCCAGCAGCTCCCAAACCTCTAGCGGGGGGGCCTACGAGCAGTACTTC.

This clonotype was seen just once. A much larger clone sits a single nucleotide away, making a read error possible. The V gene is TRBV10-3, the J gene TRBJ2-7; TRBD1 agrees at 7 bases. There are 13 residues in the CDR3. V shed 5 bases, J shed 6 bases, and the junction held 7 bases outside the gene matches. Germline V lookup: CDR1 ENHRY, CDR2 SYGVKD. CDR3 region: CAISRINRGEQYF. The CDR3 nucleotides read TGTGCCATCAGTAGGATTAACAGGGGCGAGCAGTACTTC.

This clonotype was detected ten times or more. The CDR3 region is CSARFSGSRSTGELFF. The CDR3 nucleotides read TGCAGTGCTAGATTTAGCGGGAGTAGGAGCACCGGGGAGCTGTTTTTT. The rearrangement links TRBV20-1 to TRBJ2-2; TRBD2 matches at 9 bases. CDR3 length: 16 amino acids. Germline CDR1 reads DFQATT; CDR2 reads SNEGSKA (reference sequence). Germline trimming cut 2 bases from V and 4 bases from J; bases unmatched to any gene: 8.

This clonotype was counted ten times or more. The chain is built from TRBV5-1 and TRBJ1-4; D may be TRBD1 (5 bases). The V gene lost 4 bases and the J gene lost 4 bases, with 14 bases spanning the gap. The CDR3 runs 15 residues. Germline V lookup: CDR1 SGHRS, CDR2 YFSETQ. The CDR3 reads CASSPDGGLNEKLFF. Here the CDR3 DNA reads TGCGCCAGCAGCCCTGATGGGGGACTTAATGAAAAACTGTTTTTT.

This clonotype was observed many times. The chain carries TRBV7-8 and TRBJ2-7, with D possibly TRBD2 on 6 matching bases. The CDR3 extends over 14 amino acids. Trimming removed 1 base at V and 6 bases at J, with 13 bases between. Germline V gene data show CDR1 as SGHVS and CDR2 as FQNEAQ. CDR3 region: CASSLEGPGVEQYF. In nucleotides, the CDR3 is TGTGCCAGCAGCTTAGAGGGGCCGGGAGTCGAGCAGTACTTC.

At least ten counts were recorded for this clonotype. The CDR3 loop is CASSPQGWNEQYF. The CDR3 DNA sequence: TGTGCCAGCAGCCCGCAGGGGTGGAACGAGCAGTACTTC. The chain joins TRBV5-5 to TRBJ2-7; weak D call: TRBD1 (6 bases). The germline gives CDR1 SGHKS, CDR2 YYEKEE (reference sequence). Trimming removed 4 bases from V and 5 bases from J, with 13 bases in between. There are 13 residues in the CDR3.